These 32 T cell receptor beta chains originate from one sample sequenced in a study of T-cell memory formation after mild COVID-19 (dated by TCRdb to the early 2020s). Libraries were built with 5' RACE. Reads for this sample came from an Illumina NovaSeq 6000. TCRdb passed the public sequencing reads through fastp at Q25 and MiXCR, retaining productive beta sequences. Entries that share a CDR3 protein sequence are merged under the most common genes and DNA. For this sample the table gives a few hundred thousand distinct CDR3 sequences, of which around 20% were detected only once. The ten most abundant clones make up 21% of the sample. The sequenced sample was PBMCs or a T cell subset sorted from them (not recorded which). These receptors were taken from a man younger than 35 who had mild COVID-19 (a few samples of this study predate the infection). The sample titles of this study are shuffled in the database, so cell type and time point are left out; the donor was told from shared clones.

The chain links TRBV6-5 to TRBJ1-1, with D unclear. V dropped 4 bases and J dropped 7 bases, with 16 bases sitting between them. The CDR3 is 14 amino acids. Germline V gene data show CDR1 as MNHEY and CDR2 as SVGAGI. CDR3: CASSSAVSALEAFF. CDR3 nucleotides: TGTGCCAGCAGTTCCGCAGTATCCGCCCTTGAAGCTTTCTTT.

The chain is built from TRBV20-1 and TRBJ2-6; TRBD1 or TRBD2 may be the D gene (5 bases each). Germline CDR1 and CDR2: DFQATT and SNEGSKA (reference sequence). With 2 bases removed from V and 0 bases from J, the gap between germline ends came to 8 bases. This CDR3 comprises 15 residues. The CDR3 DNA reads as TGCAGTGCTAGACGGGACCCCTCTGGGGCCAACGTCCTGACTTTC. This codes for CSARRDPSGANVLTF.

The chain links TRBV6-2 or TRBV6-3 to TRBJ1-2; D uncertain. The V end was cut by 1 base, the J end by 4 bases, with 10 bases between. Per the germline V gene, CDR1 is MNHEY and CDR2 is SVGEGT. The CDR3 length is 14 residues. In DNA, the CDR3 is TGTGCCAGCAGTTACTTTGCGGCTTTCTATGGCTACACCTTC. It specifies CASSYFAAFYGYTF.

This clonotype appeared a few times. The chain couples TRBV7-2 to TRBJ1-5; 9 nucleotides line up with TRBD1. This CDR3 spans 15 amino acids. Per germline, CDR1 SGHTA and CDR2 FQGNSA. V lost 5 bases, J lost 6 bases, and 8 bases stayed unmatched. CDR3 DNA: TGTGCCAGCAGCCAGGGACAGGGCGAGGGTCAGCCCCAGCATTTT. Protein sequence: CASSQGQGEGQPQHF.

This clonotype was seen a handful of times. This rearrangement joins TRBV27 to TRBJ2-1; D gene uncertain. The CDR3 sequence is 13 residues long. Germline values: CDR1 MNHEY, CDR2 SMNVEV (reference sequence). V lost 4 bases to trimming and J lost 6 bases, with 10 bases between them. CDR3 amino acids: CASSSVALNEQFF. CDR3 nucleotides: TGTGCCAGCAGTTCTGTAGCCCTCAATGAGCAGTTCTTC.

The gene calls are TRBV2 and TRBJ2-3; unclear D gene. Germline CDR1 is SNHLY and CDR2 is FYNNEI. V dropped 3 bases and J dropped 2 bases, with 12 bases sitting between them. The CDR3 is 15 amino acids. Here the CDR3 DNA reads TGTGCCAGCAGTGACCAGCGAACGGCCACAGATACGCAGTATTTT. Translating gives CASSDQRTATDTQYF.

In its sample, this clonotype was seen a few times. This chain joins TRBV20-1 and TRBJ1-1, with D perhaps TRBD1 (5 bases). The germline V and J ends were trimmed by 4 bases and 0 bases, with 9 bases remaining between them. The germline CDR1 and CDR2 sequences are DFQATT and SNEGSKA (reference sequence). CDR3 size: 13 residues. The CDR3 here is CSAIRDLNTEAFF. CDR3 DNA sequence: TGCAGTGCTATTAGGGACCTGAACACTGAAGCTTTCTTT.

This chain connects TRBV12-3 or TRBV12-4 to TRBJ1-2, with 9 bases aligning to TRBD1. J was trimmed by 7 bases and V by 5 bases; bases with no gene match: 11. This CDR3 has 15 residues. In DNA, the CDR3 is TGTGCCAGCAGTCGTCCCGGGACAGGGAAACCTGGCTACACCTTC. Translation gives CASSRPGTGKPGYTF.

This clonotype has a handful of counts. The chain carries TRBV12-3 or TRBV12-4 and TRBJ2-3, with D hard to call. The CDR3 extends over 14 amino acids. Trimming pared 5 bases from V and 5 bases from J, leaving 14 bases between. DNA for the CDR3: TGTGCCAGCAGTCTCCCTTTGGCTGGAGATACGCAGTATTTT. Amino acids: CASSLPLAGDTQYF.

The CDR3 reads CASSPDTMEEAQETQYF. CDR3 nucleotides: TGTGCCAGCAGCCCCGATACAATGGAGGAGGCTCAAGAGACCCAGTACTTC. This chain connects TRBV11-1 to TRBJ2-5; weak D call: TRBD2 (5 bases). The CDR3 sequence is 17 residues long. Trimming left V 5 bases short and J 2 bases short, with 21 bases between. Germline CDR1 is SGHAT and CDR2 is FQDESV (reference sequence).

V is TRBV28 and J is TRBJ1-2, with TRBD1 identical over 8 bases. This CDR3 contains 13 residues. After removal of 11 bases from V and 6 bases from J, the junction contained 11 bases not matched to a gene. CDR1 is MDHEN, CDR2 SYDVKM, per germline. CDR3 protein: CAASGGHWDGYTF. The CDR3 nucleotides read TGTGCCGCGTCAGGGGGCCATTGGGATGGCTACACCTTC.

This clonotype occurred once. The chain is built from TRBV9 and TRBJ2-7, with D maybe TRBD1 (6 bases). Trimming took 0 bases from V and 3 from J, leaving 10 bases between them. Germline V gives CDR1 SGDLS, CDR2 YYNGEE. The CDR3 has 14 amino acids. CDR3 sequence (DNA): TGTGCCAGCAGCGTAGACCAGGGGTTCTACGAGCAGTACTTC. It encodes CASSVDQGFYEQYF.

This clonotype was counted only a few times. The chain links TRBV4-3 to TRBJ1-1, with a possible D match to TRBD1 (6 bases). The germline V gene has CDR1 LGHNA and CDR2 YSLEER. V gave up 1 base and J gave up 4 bases, with 22 bases separating them. The CDR3 covers 18 residues. CDR3 in DNA: TGCGCCAGCAGCCAAGGTTGGGTGGGGGGCTTTTTCAGCACTGAAGCTTTCTTT. It is translated as CASSQGWVGGFFSTEAFF.

The chain uses TRBV18 and TRBJ2-2; 8 bases are a match to TRBD1. The junction had 4 bases not matched to a gene; V was cut back by 3 bases and J by 4 bases. From germline, CDR1 is KGHSH and CDR2 LQKENI. CDR3 length equals 15 residues. For the CDR3, the DNA is TGTGCCAGCTCACCCGGGACAGGACCCACCGGGGAGCTGTTTTTT. It encodes CASSPGTGPTGELFF.

The table lists this clonotype with a few counts. The chain joins TRBV9 to TRBJ2-5; 7 bases map to TRBD2. The CDR3 is 15 amino acids. With 0 bases clipped from V and 5 bases from J, the junction kept 7 bases outside the gene matches. Germline V gene lookup returns CDR1 SGDLS and CDR2 YYNGEE. CDR3 DNA sequence: TGTGCCAGCAGCGTAGACCCTAGCGGCGGCGAGACCCAGTACTTC. Translated, it gives CASSVDPSGGETQYF.

This clonotype was seen many times. The CDR3 here is CASRLDTYNEQFF. CDR3 coding DNA: TGTGCCAGCAGACTCGATACATACAATGAGCAGTTCTTC. The chain recombines TRBV4-2 with TRBJ2-1; no clear D. The CDR3 is 13 amino acids. CDR1 is LGHNA, CDR2 YNFKEQ, per germline. Trimming removed 6 bases from V and 4 bases from J, with 10 bases in between.

This clonotype was seen only a few times. The CDR3 reads CASSLSGALKNIQYF. CDR3 coding DNA: TGTGCCAGCAGCTTAAGCGGAGCACTCAAAAACATTCAGTACTTC. This chain uses TRBV7-9 with TRBJ2-4, with D tentatively TRBD2 (5 bases). This CDR3 is 15 amino acids long. Germline loops: CDR1 SEHNR, CDR2 FQNEAQ (reference sequence). Trimming pared 2 bases from V and 3 bases from J, leaving 11 bases between.

V usage is TRBV11-2 and J usage is TRBJ2-2; D gene ambiguous. This CDR3 spans 11 amino acids. V was clipped by 1 base and J by 13 bases, with 7 bases between them. The germline CDR1 and CDR2 sequences are SGHAT and FQNNGV. Here the CDR3 reads CASSLGASLFF. The CDR3 bases are TGTGCCAGCAGCTTAGGGGCGTCGCTGTTTTTT.

The chain uses TRBV20-1 and TRBJ1-5, with D perhaps matching TRBD1 (6 bases). V lost 0 bases to trimming and J lost 3 bases, with 21 bases between them. Germline V gene lookup returns CDR1 DFQATT and CDR2 SNEGSKA (reference sequence). The CDR3 sequence is 18 residues long. In nucleotides, the CDR3 is TGCAGTGCTAGAGATCGGGGGCCCCTGACAGGACCCAATCAGCCCCAGCATTTT. This encodes CSARDRGPLTGPNQPQHF.

This clonotype showed up many times. The chain employs TRBV4-1 and TRBJ2-7, with TRBD2 identical over 10 bases. Trimming took 5 bases from V and 3 from J; bases not matched to a gene: 7. The germline gives CDR1 MGHRA, CDR2 YSYEKL. The CDR3 is made up of 15 amino acids. CDR3 coding DNA: TGCGCCAGCAGCGACGCTAGCGGGGGATACTACGAGCAGTACTTC. It yields the protein CASSDASGGYYEQYF.

There are many counts of this clonotype. V gene TRBV12-3 or TRBV12-4 combines with J gene TRBJ1-2, with no clear D. V was trimmed by 6 bases and J by 2 bases, leaving 7 bases between them. This CDR3 is 12 amino acids long. The DNA of the CDR3 is TGTGCCAGCAGCTTGACAAACTATGGCTACACCTTC. Translated, it gives CASSLTNYGYTF.

This clonotype was counted a few times. The CDR3 coding sequence is TGTGCCAGCAGCTCCGCTGGGGTCGAGCAGTTCTTC. It yields the protein CASSSAGVEQFF. The chain recombines TRBV5-6 with TRBJ2-1; no clear D. This CDR3 comprises 12 residues. The germline CDR1 and CDR2 sequences are SGHDT and YYEEEE. The ends were cut back, 3 bases at V and 10 bases at J, with 11 bases in the middle.

This clonotype has only a few counts. The chain joins TRBV2 to TRBJ1-6, with D unresolved. Trimming cost V 3 bases and J 13 bases, with 7 bases left between them. Germline loops: CDR1 SNHLY, CDR2 FYNNEI. CDR3 length equals 11 residues. The CDR3: CASSDGSPLHF. In DNA, the CDR3 is TGTGCCAGCAGTGATGGGTCTCCCCTCCACTTT.

This clonotype was seen a handful of times. The DNA of the CDR3 is TGCGCCAGCAGTTCCGACAGGGTAGATGTCACCGGGGAGCTGTTTTTT. This sequence encodes CASSSDRVDVTGELFF. The V call is TRBV5-1, the J call TRBJ2-2; TRBD1 matches at 7 bases. Germline V CDR1 and CDR2: SGHRS, YFSETQ. The V gene end was trimmed by 5 bases and the J gene end by 4 bases; junction bases not matched to a gene: 11. This CDR3 region has 16 residues.

The CDR3: CASSARQEATEAFF. For the CDR3, the DNA is TGTGCCAGCAGCGCACGACAGGAGGCCACTGAAGCTTTCTTT. The V call is TRBV7-2, the J call TRBJ1-1; tentatively, D is TRBD1 (6 bases). The CDR3 is made up of 14 amino acids. The V gene lost 5 bases and the J gene lost 4 bases, with 14 bases spanning the gap. Germline assignment: CDR1 SGHTA and CDR2 FQGNSA. Full variable domain (remainder filled in from reference TRBV7-2 and TRBJ1-1): GAGVSQSPSNKVTEKGKDVELRCDPISGHTALYWYRQSLGQGLEFLIYFQGNSAPDKSGLPSDRFSAERTGGSVSTLTIQRTQQEDSAVYLCASSARQEATEAFFGQGTRLTVV.

This clonotype has a handful of counts. The chain employs TRBV7-9 and TRBJ2-7, with a weak D call TRBD1 (5 bases). This CDR3 comprises 14 residues. V was pared by 5 bases and J by 0 bases, with 11 bases between. Germline CDR1 is SEHNR and CDR2 is FQNEAQ (reference sequence). The CDR3 nucleotides are TGTGCCAGCAGCCTAGGGGTGACCTCCTACGAGCAGTACTTC. This encodes CASSLGVTSYEQYF.

The chain combines TRBV6-5 with TRBJ2-5, with D perhaps TRBD1 (6 bases). CDR3 size: 14 residues. The germline V gene has CDR1 MNHEY and CDR2 SVGAGI. Trimming cost V 7 bases and J 5 bases, with 17 bases left between them. The CDR3 sequence: CASTPAGDWETQYF. As DNA, the CDR3 is TGTGCCAGCACCCCCGCAGGGGATTGGGAGACCCAGTACTTC.

This clonotype was counted a few times. V and J are TRBV7-9 and TRBJ2-5; D is perhaps TRBD2 (5 bases). Germline V gene lookup returns CDR1 SEHNR and CDR2 FQNEAQ (reference sequence). V was shortened by 4 bases and J by 5 bases, with 5 bases between the two germline ends. The CDR3 is 11 amino acids. The CDR3 protein is CASSWRETQYF. DNA of the CDR3: TGTGCCAGCAGCTGGAGGGAGACCCAGTACTTC.

This sequence joins TRBV3-1 and TRBJ2-6; D remains unclear. This CDR3 comprises 15 residues. The germline V gene has CDR1 LGHDT and CDR2 YNNKEL (reference sequence). Between the trimmed V and J ends, which lost 2 bases and 1 base, there was a span of 6 bases. The CDR3 is CASSQQVSGANVLTF. Here the CDR3 DNA reads TGTGCCAGCAGCCAACAGGTTTCTGGGGCCAACGTCCTGACTTTC.

The V call is TRBV15, the J call TRBJ1-4, with no clear D. The V gene's germline CDR1 is LNHNV and CDR2 YYDKDF (reference sequence). Trimming left V 5 bases short and J 8 bases short, with 15 bases between. This CDR3 comprises 14 residues. CDR3 DNA: TGTGCCACCAGCCGCAGCCGAGGAGGGGAAAAACTGTTTTTT. Amino acid sequence: CATSRSRGGEKLFF.

This clonotype was picked up a small number of times. This sequence joins TRBV3-1 and TRBJ1-4; TRBD1 matches at 9 bases. The CDR3 spans 13 residues. In germline, CDR1 is LGHDT, CDR2 YNNKEL (reference sequence). Germline trimming cut 6 bases from V and 8 bases from J; bases unmatched to any gene: 4. The CDR3 region is CASSRQGEEKLFF. For the CDR3, the DNA is TGTGCCAGCAGTCGACAGGGGGAAGAAAAACTGTTTTTT.

This rearrangement joins TRBV28 to TRBJ1-1; D is ambiguous. This CDR3 is built from 13 residues. The V end was cut by 5 bases, the J end by 5 bases, with 12 bases between. Germline CDR1 reads MDHEN; CDR2 reads SYDVKM. CDR3 region: CASSPPLRTEAFF. CDR3 sequence (DNA): TGTGCCAGCAGTCCCCCCTTACGGACTGAAGCTTTCTTT. Based on the CDR3 plus reference TRBV28 and TRBJ1-1, the full variable domain is DVKVTQSSRYLVKRTGEKVFLECVQDMDHENMFWYRQDPGLGLRLIYFSYDVKMKEKGDIPEGYSVSREKKERFSLILESASTNQTSMYLCASSPPLRTEAFFGQGTRLTVV.